Listed below are T cell receptor beta chains from one sample, sequenced in a study of Graves' ophthalmopathy and Graves' hyperthyroidism. TCRdb ran MiXCR on the multiplex PCR reads and lists one entry per CDR3 protein. The sample consists of over a million distinct CDR3 sequences, roughly 35% of them appearing once. The material sequenced was peripheral blood or thyroid tissue (not recorded which). Source of these receptors: an adult man with Graves' hyperthyroidism. Each CDR3 is given with its conserved first and last residue. A D gene is named only where the DNA matches it firmly. Clone size appears in some rows only: once, few, many, or a class for an expanded clone.

NA	many	TRBV20-1	TRBJ1-3	TGCAGTGCTAGAGTAGGAAACACCATATATTTT	CSARVGNTIYF
NA	many	TRBV9	TRBJ1-5	TGTGCCAGCAGCTCCGGGACGGAGAAGAATCAGCCCCAGCATTTT	CASSSGTEKNQPQHF
TRBD1	many	TRBV15	TRBJ1-5	TGTGCCACCAGCAAACGACAGGGGCGGAATCAGCCCCAGCATTTT	CATSKRQGRNQPQHF
NA	many	TRBV12-3/TRBV12-4	TRBJ1-5	TGTGCCAGCAGTTTCCCGGCAGAGGTGGGTCAGCCCCAGCATTTT	CASSFPAEVGQPQHF
NA	NA	TRBV28	TRBJ2-7	TGTGCCAGCAGTTCAGGAGCAGAGATTGGGGACGAGCAGTACTTC	CASSSGAEIGDEQYF
TRBD1	NA	TRBV29-1	TRBJ1-3	TGCAGCAGAGGGACAGGCGCCAACTCTGGAAACACCATATATTTT	CSRGTGANSGNTIYF
TRBD1	many	TRBV5-1	TRBJ2-2	TGCGCCAGCAGCCGAAAGACAGGGGCTACCGGGGAGCTGTTTTTT	CASSRKTGATGELFF
NA	many	TRBV19	TRBJ1-1	TGTGCCAGTAGTATCGGTACAGGTTGGACTGAAGCTTTCTTT	CASSIGTGWTEAFF
NA	many	TRBV19	TRBJ1-6	TGTGCCAGTAGCACTGGACAGAGAAATTCACCCCTCCACTTT	CASSTGQRNSPLHF
TRBD1	once	TRBV20-1	TRBJ1-2	TGCAGTGCTAGGGACACAGGGGACGATGGCTACACCTTC	CSARDTGDDGYTF
NA	many	TRBV14	TRBJ2-6	TGTGCCAGCAGCCCATTCTCCTCTGGGGCCAACGTCCTGACTTTC	CASSPFSSGANVLTF
NA	many	TRBV4-3	TRBJ2-2	TGCGCCAGCAGCCAAGACAGGGGCGGTATCGGGGAGCTGTTTTTT	CASSQDRGGIGELFF
TRBD2	many	TRBV7-9	TRBJ2-7	TGTGCCAGCAGCTTAGCAGGGACTACCTACGAGCAGTACTTC	CASSLAGTTYEQYF
NA	many	TRBV10-3	TRBJ2-7	TGTGCCATCATCCGGACTGACTACGAGCAGTACTTC	CAIIRTDYEQYF
TRBD2	NA	TRBV6-1	TRBJ2-2	TGTGCCAGCAGTTACTCGAGGCTAGCGGGGGCCGGGGAGCTGTTTTTT	CASSYSRLAGAGELFF
NA	NA	TRBV7-3	TRBJ1-6	TGTGCCAGCAGCTCCGGTCGGGGGGGCTCACCCCTCCACTTT	CASSSGRGGSPLHF